This is a list of T cell receptor beta chains from one sample in a study of identical twins. MiXCR was run by TCRdb on the 5' RACE reads, yielding one entry per CDR3 protein. The sample includes fewer than 500,000 distinct CDR3 sequences, 20% to 25% of them seen just once. A further study also used this sample, focusing on T cells expressing NK-cell markers.

Sequencing was done on a sample of CD4+ T cells sorted from blood. The receptors originated from a woman aged 18-35 years in good health. CDR3s include the opening cysteine and the closing phenylalanine or tryptophan. Fields, in order: V gene, J gene, CDR3 protein.

v_gene: TRBV29-1
j_gene: TRBJ1-2
CDR3aa: CSVAGRTFGYTF

v_gene: TRBV29-1
j_gene: TRBJ2-5
CDR3aa: CSVEGGGTVPQPETQYF

v_gene: TRBV9
j_gene: TRBJ2-5
CDR3aa: CASSVSGAIQETQYF

v_gene: TRBV7-9
j_gene: TRBJ1-5
CDR3aa: CASSGRTEYQPQHF

v_gene: TRBV9
j_gene: TRBJ2-3
CDR3aa: CASSRRPGTGTYTDTQYF

v_gene: TRBV3-1
j_gene: TRBJ2-3
CDR3aa: CASSQRRLTSVGTDTQYF

v_gene: TRBV29-1
j_gene: TRBJ1-1
CDR3aa: CSVDTGTGQAFF

v_gene: TRBV7-2
j_gene: TRBJ2-7
CDR3aa: CASSLREALSSYEQYF

v_gene: TRBV3-1
j_gene: TRBJ1-2
CDR3aa: CASSLRDRVRVGYTF

v_gene: TRBV3-1
j_gene: TRBJ2-4
CDR3aa: CASGPSGSAKNIQYF

v_gene: TRBV7-8
j_gene: TRBJ2-7
CDR3aa: CASSSLRRTSYEQYF

v_gene: TRBV12-3/TRBV12-4
j_gene: TRBJ2-7
CDR3aa: CASTAGGPTYEQYF

v_gene: TRBV29-1
j_gene: TRBJ2-5
CDR3aa: CSVGPPGLETQYF

v_gene: TRBV6-2/TRBV6-3
j_gene: TRBJ1-2
CDR3aa: CASSPRNRGLVYGYTF

v_gene: TRBV29-1
j_gene: TRBJ2-1
CDR3aa: CSVARGRSYNEQFF

v_gene: TRBV20-1
j_gene: TRBJ2-1
CDR3aa: CSASQPQGVKQFF

v_gene: TRBV5-6
j_gene: TRBJ2-5
CDR3aa: CASKGLQGKGETQYF

v_gene: TRBV10-3
j_gene: TRBJ2-7
CDR3aa: CAISLLPATPLGEQYF

v_gene: TRBV20-1
j_gene: TRBJ2-3
CDR3aa: CSARGGGGGTYTQYF

v_gene: TRBV20-1
j_gene: TRBJ2-7
CDR3aa: CSAPLPYAEQYF

v_gene: TRBV20-1
j_gene: TRBJ1-5
CDR3aa: CSAYLSTGTQPQHF

v_gene: TRBV20-1
j_gene: TRBJ2-1
CDR3aa: CSARDWGADEQFF

v_gene: TRBV2
j_gene: TRBJ2-1
CDR3aa: CASRGPPGNEQFF

v_gene: TRBV5-5
j_gene: TRBJ2-1
CDR3aa: CASSQGGTSDYEQFF

v_gene: TRBV10-3
j_gene: TRBJ1-1
CDR3aa: CAKRRGLNTEAFF